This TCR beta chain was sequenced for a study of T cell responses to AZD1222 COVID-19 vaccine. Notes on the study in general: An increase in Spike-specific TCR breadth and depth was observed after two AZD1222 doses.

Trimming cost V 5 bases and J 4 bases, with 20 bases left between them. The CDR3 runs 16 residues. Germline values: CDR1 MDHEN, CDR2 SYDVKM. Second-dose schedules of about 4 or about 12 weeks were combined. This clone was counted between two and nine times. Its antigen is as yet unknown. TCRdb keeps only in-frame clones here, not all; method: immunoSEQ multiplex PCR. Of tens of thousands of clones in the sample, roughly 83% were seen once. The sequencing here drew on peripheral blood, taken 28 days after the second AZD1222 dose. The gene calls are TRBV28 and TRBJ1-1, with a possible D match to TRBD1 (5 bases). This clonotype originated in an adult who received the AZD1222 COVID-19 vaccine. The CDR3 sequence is CASSQGRSQRGTEAFF. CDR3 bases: TGTGCCAGCAGTCAAGGACGGTCACAGAGGGGCACTGAAGCTTTCTTT.